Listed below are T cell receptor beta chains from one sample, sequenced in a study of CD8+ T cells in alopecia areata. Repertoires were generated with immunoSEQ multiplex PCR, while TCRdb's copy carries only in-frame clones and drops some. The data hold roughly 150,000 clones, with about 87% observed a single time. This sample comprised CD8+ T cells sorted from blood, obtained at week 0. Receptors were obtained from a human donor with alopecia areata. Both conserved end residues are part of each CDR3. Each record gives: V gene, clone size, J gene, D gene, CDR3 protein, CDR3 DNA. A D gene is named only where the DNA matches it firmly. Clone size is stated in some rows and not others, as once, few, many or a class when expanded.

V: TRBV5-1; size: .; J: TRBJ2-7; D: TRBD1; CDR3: CASSSGQGEVEQYF; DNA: TGCGCCAGCAGCTCGGGACAGGGGGAAGTCGAGCAGTACTTC
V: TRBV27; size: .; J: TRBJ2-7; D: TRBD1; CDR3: CASRTTGTAYEQYF; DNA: TGTGCCAGCAGGACAACCGGGACAGCCTACGAGCAGTACTTC
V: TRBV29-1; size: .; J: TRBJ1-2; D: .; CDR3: CSVEDRINYGYTF; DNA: TGCAGCGTTGAAGACAGGATAAACTATGGCTACACCTTC
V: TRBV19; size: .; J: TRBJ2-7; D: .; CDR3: CASTHSYEQYF; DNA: TGTGCCAGTACTCACTCCTACGAGCAGTACTTC
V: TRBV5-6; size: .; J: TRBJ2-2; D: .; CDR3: CASSLGAPTNTGELFF; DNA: TGTGCCAGCAGCTTAGGGGCCCCGACGAACACCGGGGAGCTGTTTTTT
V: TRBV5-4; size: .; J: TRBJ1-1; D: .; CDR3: CASSQGNTEAFF; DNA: TGTGCCAGCAGCCAGGGAAACACTGAAGCTTTCTTT
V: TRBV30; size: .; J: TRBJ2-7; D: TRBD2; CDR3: CAWAGLAGVRRYEQYF; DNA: TGTGCCTGGGCCGGACTAGCGGGAGTCCGGCGCTACGAGCAGTACTTC
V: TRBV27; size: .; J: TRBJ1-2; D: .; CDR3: CASSFGPPNYGYTF; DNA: TGTGCCAGCAGTTTCGGACCTCCTAACTATGGCTACACCTTC
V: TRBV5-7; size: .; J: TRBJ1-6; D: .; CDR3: CASSFNRLGSYNSPLHF; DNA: TGTGCCAGCAGCTTCAACCGTTTAGGGTCCTATAATTCACCCCTCCACTTT
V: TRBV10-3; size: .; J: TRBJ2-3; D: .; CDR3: CAISDPGTSTDTQYF; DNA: TGTGCCATCAGTGACCCCGGGACTTCAACAGATACGCAGTATTTT
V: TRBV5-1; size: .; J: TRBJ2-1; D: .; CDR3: CASSLGQGDNEQFF; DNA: TGCGCCAGCAGCTTGGGGCAGGGCGACAATGAGCAGTTCTTC
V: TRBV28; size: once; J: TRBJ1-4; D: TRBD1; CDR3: CASRGRQGIGEKLFF; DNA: TGTGCCAGCAGGGGACGACAGGGCATTGGCGAAAAACTGTTTTTT
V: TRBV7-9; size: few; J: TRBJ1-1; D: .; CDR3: CASSLSEMNTEAFF; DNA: TGTGCCAGCAGCTTATCTGAGATGAACACTGAAGCTTTCTTT
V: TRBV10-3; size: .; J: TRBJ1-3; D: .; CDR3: CAISESVGYSGNTIYF; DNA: TGTGCCATCAGTGAGTCTGTCGGATACTCTGGAAACACCATATATTTT
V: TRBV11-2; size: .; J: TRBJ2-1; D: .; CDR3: CASSSTRHNEQFF; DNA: TGTGCCAGCAGCTCAACGCGGCACAATGAGCAGTTCTTC
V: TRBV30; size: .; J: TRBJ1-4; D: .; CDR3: CAWSHSTNEKLFF; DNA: TGTGCCTGGAGTCATTCAACTAATGAAAAACTGTTTTTT
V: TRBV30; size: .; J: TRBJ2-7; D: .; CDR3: CAWNGDRAYEQYF; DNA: TGTGCCTGGAATGGGGACCGAGCCTACGAGCAGTACTTC